This is a list of T cell receptor beta chains from one sample in a study of sequential checkpoint blockade in melanoma. Clones were read by immunoSEQ multiplex PCR, and TCRdb kept only the in-frame ones, dropping some. Of 10,000 or so clones listed, more than 20% are singletons. Specimen: tumor tissue (inferred from file names), collected from a patient given nivolumab and ipilimumab in sequence. These receptor sequences come from a human donor with melanoma. Both conserved end residues are part of each CDR3. The order of the fields is J gene, V gene, CDR3 protein.

>TRBJ1-4|TRBV23-1
CASSQDRVVGNEKLFF
>TRBJ1-1|TRBV29-1
CSLREGARTEAFF
>TRBJ2-5|TRBV5-1
CASSTGTSGAQETQYF
>TRBJ2-2|TRBV11-3
CASSLRTGDTGELFF
>TRBJ1-5|TRBV6-8
CASMDSTYNQPQHF
>TRBJ2-1|TRBV2
CASSERGTGGDEQFF
>TRBJ1-5|TRBV9
CASSVGEGVGRPQHF
>TRBJ2-3|TRBV19
CASTMSSGGRDTQYF
>TRBJ1-2|TRBV19
CASTSQGAAVGYTF
>TRBJ2-7|TRBV6-8
CASSLLSGDAYEQYF
>TRBJ1-1|TRBV29-1
CSVRTDMNTEAFF
>TRBJ2-7|TRBV11-3
CASSLVMDRAVEQYF
>TRBJ1-5|TRBV28
CASSLASHDQPQHF
>TRBJ2-7|TRBV6-8
CASSYTSGGGYEQYF
>TRBJ2-2|TRBV11-3
CASSPRTGGSNTGELFF
>TRBJ2-1|TRBV28
CASSTRVAGGGSNEQFF
>TRBJ2-3|TRBV12-5
CASGLDRLAGSTDTQYF
>TRBJ2-3|TRBV6-8
CASSYSEYTQYF
>TRBJ1-1|TRBV19
CASSVGRNTEAFF
>TRBJ1-4|TRBV28
CASSGQEDNEKLFF
>TRBJ2-5|TRBV11-3
CASSPGTPQETQYF
>TRBJ2-2|TRBV14
CASSQWRGAFDGELFF
>TRBJ2-5|TRBV6-8
CASSYPGRGDETQYF
>TRBJ1-6|TRBV5-1
CASSLEGDSSYNSPLHF